This T cell receptor (beta chain) was sequenced in a study of blood T cell repertoires in COVID-19. The overall study: From T cells, B-cell-depleted T cells, or PBMCs came the material, which was cDNA or gDNA.

This CDR3 region has 14 residues. Trimming pared 6 bases from V and 5 bases from J, leaving 14 bases between. CDR1 is LNHDA and CDR2 is SQIVND in the germline V gene (reference sequence). Authors' data handling: Reference gene primer amplification gave estimated nucleated cell counts. The repertoire was sequenced with immunoSEQ multiplex PCR; TCRdb's copy has only in-frame clones and lacks some. V, J and clone size are taken as reported in that table, and D and trimming were inferred from the DNA itself. The top ten hold roughly 13% of the sample, which has 24,000 or so clones, roughly 91% seen once.

The sequenced sample consisted of peripheral blood. This receptor was taken from a human donor in a cohort sampled during active COVID-19. The donor label of this sample is uncertain. The chain recombines TRBV19 with TRBJ1-3, with D possibly TRBD1 on 5 matching bases. The CDR3 loop reads CASSATGLRNTIYF. Here the CDR3 DNA reads TGTGCCAGTAGCGCCACAGGCTTACGAAACACCATATATTTT.